This T cell receptor beta chain was profiled in a study of blood T cell repertoires in COVID-19. Original data processing: Nucleated cell number was recorded as an estimate derived from reference gene primer amplification. The protocol was immunoSEQ multiplex PCR, while the TCRdb copy is restricted to in-frame clones and leaves out a portion. That table furnishes V, J and clone size, whereas the DNA furnished D and trimming. The sample has 180,000 or so clones; 81% are singletons. Material for sequencing was peripheral blood. The sequence came from a woman aged 40-49 years with COVID-19, enrolled during active disease.

This CDR3 reads CASSPGQGIEIQPQHF. CDR3 DNA sequence: TGTGCCAGCTCACCCGGACAGGGTATAGAAATTCAGCCCCAGCATTTT. The chain employs TRBV18 and TRBJ1-5, with TRBD1 identical over 8 bases. The CDR3 is 16 residues long. The V segment lost 3 bases and the J segment 6 bases; nucleotides outside the gene matches: 10. The V gene's germline CDR1 is KGHSH and CDR2 LQKENI.